The clone carrying this T cell receptor beta chain showed up just a few times. Its matching antigen is unknown. The data are from a study of TIL therapy for anti-PD-1-resistant metastatic lung cancer. Study at large: Tumors were harvested before any PD-1/PD-L1 blockade.

Time point defined: pre-treatment sample, taken before nivolumab and TIL therapy. Enrollment ran from late 2017 to January 2020. This was the immunoSEQ v3 assay. Sequencing depth was about 2 million read pairs for survey level, roughly 4.5-6.5 million for deep. Produced via immunoSEQ multiplex PCR; TCRdb's table is partial and in-frame only. The profile covers about 43,000 clones, with roughly 78% appearing a single time and more than 13% taken by the ten largest. Germline CDR1 reads SGHTA; CDR2 reads FQGNSA. CDR3 length: 12 residues. The V gene lost 2 bases and the J gene lost 10 bases, with 9 bases spanning the gap. The study, taken as a whole, reports: The cohort had more treatment-naive, never-smoker and oncogene-addicted patients than typical.

The chain carries TRBV7-2 and TRBJ2-4; possibly TRBD1 for D (5 bases). This clonotype was sampled from a man in his 70s with non-small cell lung cancer. The sample in question was blood, obtained at baseline. The DNA of the CDR3 is TGTGCCAGCAGCTTACCAGGGCAGATTCAGTACTTC. Translating it yields CASSLPGQIQYF.